These 12 T cell receptor beta chains originate from one sample sequenced in a study of blood T cell repertoires in COVID-19. Sequenced by immunoSEQ multiplex PCR; TCRdb stores in-frame clones only, minus some. This table holds 50,000 to 75,000 clones, 70% to 80% found once. The specimen was peripheral blood. The receptor set was obtained from an elderly man with active or convalescent COVID-19.

The V gene is TRBV3-1 (or the pseudogene TRBV3-2), the J gene TRBJ2-1, with D unresolved. The CDR3 extends over 13 amino acids. Germline V lookup: CDR1 LGHDT, CDR2 YNNKEL (reference sequence). V was shortened by 0 bases and J by 7 bases, with 7 bases between the two germline ends. The CDR3 region is CASSQDWPNEQFF. CDR3 DNA sequence: TGTGCCAGCAGCCAAGATTGGCCGAATGAGCAGTTCTTC.

This chain uses TRBV13 with TRBJ2-3; D perhaps matches TRBD2 (6 bases). V lost 5 bases and J lost 3, with 12 bases in between. CDR1 PRHDT and CDR2 FYEKMQ come from the germline V gene (reference sequence). The CDR3 covers 14 residues. The CDR3 loop reads CASSPGLPTDTQYF. The CDR3, as DNA: TGTGCCAGCAGCCCGGGACTGCCGACAGATACGCAGTATTTT. The variable domain in full, completed from reference TRBV13 and TRBJ2-3, reads AAGVIQSPRHLIKEKRETATLKCYPIPRHDTVYWYQQGPGQDPQFLISFYEKMQSDKGSIPDRFSAQQFSDYHSELNMSSLELGDSALYFCASSPGLPTDTQYFGPGTRLTVL.

This chain joins TRBV9 and TRBJ1-6; 10 positions match TRBD1. The CDR3 is 15 amino acids. V lost 0 bases, J lost 10 bases, and 4 bases stayed unmatched. The germline CDR1 and CDR2 sequences are SGDLS and YYNGEE. This CDR3 is CASSVVGTGASPLHF. The CDR3 bases are TGTGCCAGCAGCGTAGTCGGGACAGGGGCCTCACCCCTCCACTTT.

This clone was picked up one time. The J gene is TRBJ2-5, the V gene TRBV19, with 8 bases matching TRBD1. This CDR3 is built from 16 residues. Germline CDR1 reads LNHDA; CDR2 reads SQIVND (reference sequence). After removal of 5 bases from V and 5 bases from J, the junction contained 13 bases not matched to a gene. CDR3 DNA sequence: TGTGCCAGTAGTGGGGGCAGGGGGCGGAATCAGGAGACCCAGTACTTC. Translating it yields CASSGGRGRNQETQYF.

This sequence joins TRBV11-2 and TRBJ2-7; tentative D call: TRBD2 (6 bases). Deletions cut 0 bases from V and 2 bases from J, with 11 bases between. Germline CDR1 reads SGHAT; CDR2 reads FQNNGV. The CDR3 covers 15 residues. CDR3 sequence (DNA): TGTGCCAGCAGCTTAGACCCGGGAGTAACCTACGAGCAGTACTTC. It specifies CASSLDPGVTYEQYF.

This chain connects TRBV13 to TRBJ2-3; 12 nucleotides align to TRBD2. There are 16 residues in the CDR3. Germline lookup yields CDR1 PRHDT and CDR2 FYEKMQ (reference sequence). Unmatched junction bases numbered 3, after V lost 4 bases and J lost 1 base. The DNA for the CDR3 is TGTGCCAGCAGCTCTAGCGGGGGGGCTCGCACAGATACGCAGTATTTT. This sequence encodes CASSSSGGARTDTQYF.

This clone was seen a few times. This rearrangement joins TRBV27 to TRBJ2-7; 9 positions match TRBD1. Germline CDR1 MNHEY, CDR2 SMNVEV (reference sequence). V lost 6 bases, J lost 6 bases, and 3 bases stayed unmatched. The CDR3 is 12 amino acids. DNA of the CDR3: TGTGCCAGCAGCCCGGGACAGGGCGAGCAGTACTTC. As protein: CASSPGQGEQYF.

The chain couples TRBV3-1 (or the pseudogene TRBV3-2) to TRBJ1-2; no reliable D call. With 4 bases removed from V and 7 bases from J, the gap between germline ends came to 10 bases. Germline V gene data show CDR1 as LGHDT and CDR2 as YNNKEL (reference sequence). The CDR3 is made up of 12 amino acids. The CDR3, as DNA: TGTGCCAGCAGCCTCACAGTTGGTGGCTACACCTTC. Amino acid sequence: CASSLTVGGYTF.

The chain has TRBV11-2 and TRBJ1-5; 7 bases map to TRBD1. This CDR3 comprises 16 residues. Germline V gene data show CDR1 as SGHAT and CDR2 as FQNNGV. The ends lost 4 bases at V and 2 bases at J; junction bases unmatched: 8. CDR3 in DNA: TGTGCCAGCAGCTCCCAGACAGGGTTGGGCAATCAGCCCCAGCATTTT. Its protein product is CASSSQTGLGNQPQHF.

This chain uses TRBV21-1 with TRBJ2-3; the table's D gene call, TRBD1, was not cross checked with the DNA. TRBV21-1 is shown as a pseudogene. CDR3 length: 17 residues. DNA for the CDR3: TGTGCCAGCAGCCCCTTGGACAGATTAGCTAGCACAGATACGCAGTATTTT. Translation: CASSPLDRLASTDTQYF.

The chain has TRBV7-2 and TRBJ2-7; D is possibly TRBD1 (7 bases). Germline V gene sequence: CDR1 SGHTA, CDR2 FQGNSA. The CDR3 has 15 residues. V shed 8 bases and J shed 3 bases, with 20 bases lying between them. CDR3: CASRPGGGGNYEQYF. The CDR3 coding sequence is TGTGCCAGCCGTCCCGGAGGAGGGGGCAACTACGAGCAGTACTTC.

This clone was detected only a few times. The CDR3 sequence: CASVKLDRDNQPQHF. For the CDR3, the DNA is TGTGCCAGCGTTAAGCTGGACAGGGACAATCAGCCCCAGCATTTT. This chain joins TRBV28 and TRBJ1-5; 8 bases are shared with TRBD1. The V segment lost 8 bases and the J segment 3 bases; nucleotides outside the gene matches: 9. The germline CDR1 and CDR2 sequences are MDHEN and SYDVKM. The CDR3 length is 15 residues.